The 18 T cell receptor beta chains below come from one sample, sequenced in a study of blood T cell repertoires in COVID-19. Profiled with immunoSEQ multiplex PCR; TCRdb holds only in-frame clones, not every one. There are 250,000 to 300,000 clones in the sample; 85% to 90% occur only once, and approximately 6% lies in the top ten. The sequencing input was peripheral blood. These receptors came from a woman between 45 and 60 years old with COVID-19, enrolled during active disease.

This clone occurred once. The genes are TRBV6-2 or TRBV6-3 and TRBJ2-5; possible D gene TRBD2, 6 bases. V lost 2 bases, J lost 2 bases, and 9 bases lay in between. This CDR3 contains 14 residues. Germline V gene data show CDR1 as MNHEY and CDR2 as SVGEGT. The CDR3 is CASSYGGMQETQYF. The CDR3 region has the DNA TGTGCCAGCAGTTACGGCGGGATGCAAGAGACCCAGTACTTC.

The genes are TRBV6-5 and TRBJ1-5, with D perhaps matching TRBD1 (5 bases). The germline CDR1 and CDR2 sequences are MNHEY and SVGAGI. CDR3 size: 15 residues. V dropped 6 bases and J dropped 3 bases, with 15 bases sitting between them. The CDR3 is CASSGGKGDNQPQHF. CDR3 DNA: TGTGCCAGCAGCGGGGGTAAAGGGGACAATCAGCCCCAGCATTTT.

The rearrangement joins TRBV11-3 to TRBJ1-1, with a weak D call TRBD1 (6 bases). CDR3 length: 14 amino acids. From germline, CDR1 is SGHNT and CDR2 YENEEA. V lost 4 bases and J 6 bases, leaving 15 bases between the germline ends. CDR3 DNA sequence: TGTGCCAGCAGCTCCTCATTGGGGGCTCCTGAAGCTTTCTTT. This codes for CASSSSLGAPEAFF.

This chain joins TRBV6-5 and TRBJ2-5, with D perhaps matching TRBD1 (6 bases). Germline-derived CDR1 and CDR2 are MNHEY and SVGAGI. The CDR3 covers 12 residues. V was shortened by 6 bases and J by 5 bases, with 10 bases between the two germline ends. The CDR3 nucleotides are TGTGCCAGCAGAGGGACATTTGAGACCCAGTACTTC. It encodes CASRGTFETQYF.

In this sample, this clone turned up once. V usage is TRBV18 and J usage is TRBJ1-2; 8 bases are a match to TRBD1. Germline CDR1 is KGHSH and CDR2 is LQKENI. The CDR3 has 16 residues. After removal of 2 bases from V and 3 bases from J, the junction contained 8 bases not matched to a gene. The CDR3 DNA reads TGTGCCAGCTCACCATTAATGGGACAGGATGACTATGGCTACACCTTC. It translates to CASSPLMGQDDYGYTF.

The CDR3 coding sequence is TGTGCCAGTAGTACCGGGACAGGGGTTGGCACCGGGGAGCTGTTTTTT. Protein product: CASSTGTGVGTGELFF. The chain is built from TRBV19 and TRBJ2-2; 10 nucleotides agree with TRBD1. J lost 4 bases, V lost 4 bases, and 6 bases had no gene match. This CDR3 is 16 amino acids long. The germline gives CDR1 LNHDA, CDR2 SQIVND (reference sequence).

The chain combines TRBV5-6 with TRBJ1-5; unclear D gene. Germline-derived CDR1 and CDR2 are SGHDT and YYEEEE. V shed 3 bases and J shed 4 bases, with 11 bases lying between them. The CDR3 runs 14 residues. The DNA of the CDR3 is TGTGCCAGCAGCTCTTCACAAAATAATCAGCCCCAGCATTTT. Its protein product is CASSSSQNNQPQHF.

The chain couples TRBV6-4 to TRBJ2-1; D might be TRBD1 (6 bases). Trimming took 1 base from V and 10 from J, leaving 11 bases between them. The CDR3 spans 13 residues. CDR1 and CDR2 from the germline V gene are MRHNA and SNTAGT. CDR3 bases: TGTGCCAGCAGTGACTGGGGGCGGAGCGAGCAGTTCTTC. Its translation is CASSDWGRSEQFF.

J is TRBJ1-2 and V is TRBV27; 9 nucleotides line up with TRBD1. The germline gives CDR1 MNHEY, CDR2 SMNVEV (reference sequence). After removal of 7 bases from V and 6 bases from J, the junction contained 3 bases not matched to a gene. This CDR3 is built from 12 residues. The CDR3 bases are TGTGCCAGCAAACAGGGGGCGGATGGCTACACCTTC. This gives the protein CASKQGADGYTF.

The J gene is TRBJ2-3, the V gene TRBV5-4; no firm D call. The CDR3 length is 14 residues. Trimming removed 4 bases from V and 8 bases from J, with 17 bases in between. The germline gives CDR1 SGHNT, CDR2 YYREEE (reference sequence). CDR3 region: CASSPAVTTGTQYF. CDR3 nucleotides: TGTGCCAGCAGCCCCGCGGTGACGACGGGTACGCAGTATTTT. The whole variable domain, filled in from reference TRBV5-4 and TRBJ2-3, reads ETGVTQSPTHLIKTRGQQVTLRCSSQSGHNTVSWYQQALGQGPQFIFQYYREEENGRGNFPPRFSGLQFPNYSSELNVNALELDDSALYLCASSPAVTTGTQYFGPGTRLTVL.

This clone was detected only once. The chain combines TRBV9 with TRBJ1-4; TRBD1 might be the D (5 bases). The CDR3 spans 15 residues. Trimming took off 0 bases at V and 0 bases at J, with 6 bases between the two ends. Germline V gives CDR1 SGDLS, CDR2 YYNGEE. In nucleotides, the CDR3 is TGTGCCAGCAGCGTAGGGGGGGCAACTAATGAAAAACTGTTTTTT. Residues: CASSVGGATNEKLFF.

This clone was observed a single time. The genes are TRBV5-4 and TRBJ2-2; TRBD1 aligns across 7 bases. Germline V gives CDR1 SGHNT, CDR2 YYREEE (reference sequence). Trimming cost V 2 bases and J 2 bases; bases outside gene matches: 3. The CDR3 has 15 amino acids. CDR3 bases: TGTGCCAGCAGCTTACGACAGGGAAACACCGGGGAGCTGTTTTTT. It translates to CASSLRQGNTGELFF.

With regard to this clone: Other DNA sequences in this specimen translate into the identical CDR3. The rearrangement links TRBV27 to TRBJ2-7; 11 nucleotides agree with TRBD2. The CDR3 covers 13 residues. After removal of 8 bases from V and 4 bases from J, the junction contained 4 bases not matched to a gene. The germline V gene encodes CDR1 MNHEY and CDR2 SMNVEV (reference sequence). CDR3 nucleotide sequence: TGTGCCAGCCGTACTAGCGGGAGTTACGAGCAGTACTTC. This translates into CASRTSGSYEQYF.

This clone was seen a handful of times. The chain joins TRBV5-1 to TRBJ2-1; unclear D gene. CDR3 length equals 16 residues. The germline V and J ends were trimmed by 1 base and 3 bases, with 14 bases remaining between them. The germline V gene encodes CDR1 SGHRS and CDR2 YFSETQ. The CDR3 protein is CASSLRWVTGYNEQFF. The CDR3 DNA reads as TGCGCCAGCAGCTTGCGGTGGGTGACGGGCTACAATGAGCAGTTCTTC.

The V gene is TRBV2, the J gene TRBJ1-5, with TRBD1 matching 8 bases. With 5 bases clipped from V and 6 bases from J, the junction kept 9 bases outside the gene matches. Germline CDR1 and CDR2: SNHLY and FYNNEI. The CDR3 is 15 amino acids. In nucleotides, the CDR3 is TGTGCCAGCAGTTTGGACAGGGCAGAAGGTCAGCCCCAGCATTTT. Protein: CASSLDRAEGQPQHF.

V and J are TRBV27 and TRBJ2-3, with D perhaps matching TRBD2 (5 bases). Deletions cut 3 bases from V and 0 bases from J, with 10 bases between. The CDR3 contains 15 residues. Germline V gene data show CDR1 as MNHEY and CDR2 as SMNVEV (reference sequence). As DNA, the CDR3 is TGTGCCAGCAGTTTGAGACGGGATAGCACAGATACGCAGTATTTT. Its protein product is CASSLRRDSTDTQYF.

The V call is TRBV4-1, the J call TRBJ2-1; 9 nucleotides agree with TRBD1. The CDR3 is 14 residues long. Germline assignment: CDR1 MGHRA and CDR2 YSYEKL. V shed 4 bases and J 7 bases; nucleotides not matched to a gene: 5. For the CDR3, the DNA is TGCGCCAGCAGCCGGGGACAGGGTTTTAATGAGCAGTTCTTC. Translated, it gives CASSRGQGFNEQFF.

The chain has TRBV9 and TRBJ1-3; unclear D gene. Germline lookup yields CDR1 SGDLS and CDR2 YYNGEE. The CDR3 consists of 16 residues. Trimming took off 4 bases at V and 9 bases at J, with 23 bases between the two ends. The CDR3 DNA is TGTGCCAGCAGCCCCGAGGTCGAAGTGTATGCTGGCACCATATATTTT. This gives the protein CASSPEVEVYAGTIYF.